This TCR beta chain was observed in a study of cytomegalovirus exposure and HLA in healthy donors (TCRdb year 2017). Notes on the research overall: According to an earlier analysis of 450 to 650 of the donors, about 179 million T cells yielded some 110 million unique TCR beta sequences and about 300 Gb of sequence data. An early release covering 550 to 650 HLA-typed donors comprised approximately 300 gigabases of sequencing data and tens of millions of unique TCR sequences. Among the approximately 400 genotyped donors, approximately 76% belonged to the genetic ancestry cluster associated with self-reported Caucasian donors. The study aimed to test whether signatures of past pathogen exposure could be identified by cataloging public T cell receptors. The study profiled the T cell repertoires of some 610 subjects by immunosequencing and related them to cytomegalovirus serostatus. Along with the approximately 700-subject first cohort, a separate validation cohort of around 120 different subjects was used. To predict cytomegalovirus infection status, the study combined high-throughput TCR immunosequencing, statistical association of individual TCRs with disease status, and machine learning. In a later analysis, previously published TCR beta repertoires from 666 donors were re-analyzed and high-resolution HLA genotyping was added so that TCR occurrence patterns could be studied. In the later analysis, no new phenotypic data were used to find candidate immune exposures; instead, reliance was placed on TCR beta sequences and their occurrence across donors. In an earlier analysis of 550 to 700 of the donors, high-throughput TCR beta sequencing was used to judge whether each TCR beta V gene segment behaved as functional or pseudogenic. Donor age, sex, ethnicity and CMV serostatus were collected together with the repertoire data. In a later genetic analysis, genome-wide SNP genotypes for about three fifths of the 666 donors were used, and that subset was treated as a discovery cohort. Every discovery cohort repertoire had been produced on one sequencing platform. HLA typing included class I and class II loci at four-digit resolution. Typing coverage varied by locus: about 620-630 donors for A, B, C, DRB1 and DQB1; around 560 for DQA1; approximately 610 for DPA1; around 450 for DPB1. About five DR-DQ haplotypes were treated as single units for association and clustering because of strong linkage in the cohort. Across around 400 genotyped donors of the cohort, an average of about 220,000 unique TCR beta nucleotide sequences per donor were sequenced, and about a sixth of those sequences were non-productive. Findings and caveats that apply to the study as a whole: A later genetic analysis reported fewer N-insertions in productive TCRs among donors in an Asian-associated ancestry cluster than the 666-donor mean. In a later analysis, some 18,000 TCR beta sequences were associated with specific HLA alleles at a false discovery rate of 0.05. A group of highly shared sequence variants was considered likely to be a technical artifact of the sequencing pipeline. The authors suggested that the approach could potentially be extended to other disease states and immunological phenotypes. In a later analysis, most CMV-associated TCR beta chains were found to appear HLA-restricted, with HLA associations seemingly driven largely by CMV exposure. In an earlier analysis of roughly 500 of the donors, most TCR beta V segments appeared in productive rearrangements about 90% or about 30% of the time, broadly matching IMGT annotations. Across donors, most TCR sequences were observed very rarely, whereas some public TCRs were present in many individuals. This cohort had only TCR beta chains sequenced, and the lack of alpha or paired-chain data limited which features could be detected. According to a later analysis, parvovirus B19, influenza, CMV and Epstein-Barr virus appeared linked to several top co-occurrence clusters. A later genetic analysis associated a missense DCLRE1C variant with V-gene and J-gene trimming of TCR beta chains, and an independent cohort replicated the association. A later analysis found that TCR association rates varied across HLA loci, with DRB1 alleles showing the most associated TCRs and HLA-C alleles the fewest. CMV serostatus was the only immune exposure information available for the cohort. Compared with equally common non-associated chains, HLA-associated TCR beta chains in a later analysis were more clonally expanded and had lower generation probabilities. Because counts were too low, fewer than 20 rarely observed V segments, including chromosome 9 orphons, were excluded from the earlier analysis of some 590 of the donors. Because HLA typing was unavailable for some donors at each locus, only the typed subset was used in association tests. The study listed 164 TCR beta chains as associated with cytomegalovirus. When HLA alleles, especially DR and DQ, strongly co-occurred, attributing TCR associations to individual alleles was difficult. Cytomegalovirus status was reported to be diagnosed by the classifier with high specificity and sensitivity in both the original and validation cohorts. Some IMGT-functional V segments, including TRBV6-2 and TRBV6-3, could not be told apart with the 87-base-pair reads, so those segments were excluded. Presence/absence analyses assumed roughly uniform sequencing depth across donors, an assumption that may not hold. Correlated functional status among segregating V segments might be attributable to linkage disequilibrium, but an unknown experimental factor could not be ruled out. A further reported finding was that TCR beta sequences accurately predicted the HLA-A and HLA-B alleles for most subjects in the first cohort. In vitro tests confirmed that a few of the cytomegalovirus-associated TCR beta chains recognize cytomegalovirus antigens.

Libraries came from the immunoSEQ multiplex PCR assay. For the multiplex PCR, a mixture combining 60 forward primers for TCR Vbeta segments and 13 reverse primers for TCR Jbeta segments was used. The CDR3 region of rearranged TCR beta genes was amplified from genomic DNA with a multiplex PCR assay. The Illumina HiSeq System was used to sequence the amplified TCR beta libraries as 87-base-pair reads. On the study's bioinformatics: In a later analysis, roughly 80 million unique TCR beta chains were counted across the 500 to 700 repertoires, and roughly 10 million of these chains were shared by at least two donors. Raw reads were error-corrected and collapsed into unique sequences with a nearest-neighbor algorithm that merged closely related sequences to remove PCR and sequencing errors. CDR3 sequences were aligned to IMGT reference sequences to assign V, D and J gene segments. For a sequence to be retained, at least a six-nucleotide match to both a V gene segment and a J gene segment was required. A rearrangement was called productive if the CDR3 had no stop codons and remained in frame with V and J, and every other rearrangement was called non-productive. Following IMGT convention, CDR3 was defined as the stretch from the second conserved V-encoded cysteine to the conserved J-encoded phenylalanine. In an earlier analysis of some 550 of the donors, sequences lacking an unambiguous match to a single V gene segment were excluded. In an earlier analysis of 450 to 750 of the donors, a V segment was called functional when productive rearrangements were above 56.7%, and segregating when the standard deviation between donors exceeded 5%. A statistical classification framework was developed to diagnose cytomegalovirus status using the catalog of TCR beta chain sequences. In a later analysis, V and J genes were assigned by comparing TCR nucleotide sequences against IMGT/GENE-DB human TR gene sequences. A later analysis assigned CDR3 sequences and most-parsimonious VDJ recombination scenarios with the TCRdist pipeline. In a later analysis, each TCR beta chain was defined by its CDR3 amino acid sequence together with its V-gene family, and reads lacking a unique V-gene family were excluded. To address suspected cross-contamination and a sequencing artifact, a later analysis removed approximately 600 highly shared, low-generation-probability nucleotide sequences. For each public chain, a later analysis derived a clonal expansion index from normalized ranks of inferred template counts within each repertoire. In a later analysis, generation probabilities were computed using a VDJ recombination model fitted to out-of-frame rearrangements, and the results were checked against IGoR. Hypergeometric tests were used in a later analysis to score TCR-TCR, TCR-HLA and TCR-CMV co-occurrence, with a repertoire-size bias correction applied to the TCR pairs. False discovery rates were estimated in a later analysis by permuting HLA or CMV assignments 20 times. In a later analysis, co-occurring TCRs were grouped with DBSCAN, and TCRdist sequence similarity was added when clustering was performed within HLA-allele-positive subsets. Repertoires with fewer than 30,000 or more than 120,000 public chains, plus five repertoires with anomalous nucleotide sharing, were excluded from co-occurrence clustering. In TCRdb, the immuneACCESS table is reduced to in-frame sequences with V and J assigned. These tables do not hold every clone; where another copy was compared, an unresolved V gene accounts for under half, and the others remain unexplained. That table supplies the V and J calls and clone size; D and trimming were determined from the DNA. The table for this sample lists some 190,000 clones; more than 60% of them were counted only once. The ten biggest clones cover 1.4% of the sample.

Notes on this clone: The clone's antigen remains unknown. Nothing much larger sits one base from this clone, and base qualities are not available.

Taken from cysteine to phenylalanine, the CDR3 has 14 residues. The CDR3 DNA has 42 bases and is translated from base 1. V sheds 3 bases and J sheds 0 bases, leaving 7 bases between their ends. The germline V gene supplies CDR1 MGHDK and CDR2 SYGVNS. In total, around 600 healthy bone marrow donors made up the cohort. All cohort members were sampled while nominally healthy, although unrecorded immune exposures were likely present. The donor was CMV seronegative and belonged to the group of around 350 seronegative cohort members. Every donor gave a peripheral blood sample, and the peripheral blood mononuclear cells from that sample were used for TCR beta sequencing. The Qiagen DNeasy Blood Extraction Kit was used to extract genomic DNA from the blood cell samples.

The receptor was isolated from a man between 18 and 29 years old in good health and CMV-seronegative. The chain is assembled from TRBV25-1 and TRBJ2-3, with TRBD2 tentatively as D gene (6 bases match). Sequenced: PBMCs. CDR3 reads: CASSEAGSTDTQYF. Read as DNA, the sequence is TGTGCCAGCAGTGAGGCGGGGAGCACAGATACGCAGTATTTT.